This T cell receptor beta chain was sequenced during a study of blood T cell repertoires in COVID-19. Study-wide context: Specimens from acute and convalescent COVID-19 originated in the United States, Italy and Spain.

Authors' methods: Quantification of nucleated cells was approximated via reference gene primer amplification. Clones were sequenced by immunoSEQ multiplex PCR, and TCRdb holds only the in-frame ones, with some missing. V and J calls and clone size are those listed in that table; D and trimming were worked out from the DNA. Counted here are fewer than 250,000 clones, 80% occurring once; the ten biggest clones make up approximately 6.9%. This CDR3 region has 14 residues. Germline lookup yields CDR1 LGHDT and CDR2 YNNKEL (reference sequence). V was pared by 2 bases and J by 7 bases, with 4 bases of the junction left unmatched.

The TCR was taken from a man in his fifties or sixties with acute or convalescent COVID-19. The chain carries TRBV3-1 (or the pseudogene TRBV3-2) and TRBJ1-5; 8 bases map to TRBD1. Sequencing was performed on peripheral blood. The CDR3 spells CASSQQGANQPQHF. CDR3 nucleotide sequence: TGTGCCAGCAGCCAACAGGGGGCGAACCAGCCCCAGCATTTT.